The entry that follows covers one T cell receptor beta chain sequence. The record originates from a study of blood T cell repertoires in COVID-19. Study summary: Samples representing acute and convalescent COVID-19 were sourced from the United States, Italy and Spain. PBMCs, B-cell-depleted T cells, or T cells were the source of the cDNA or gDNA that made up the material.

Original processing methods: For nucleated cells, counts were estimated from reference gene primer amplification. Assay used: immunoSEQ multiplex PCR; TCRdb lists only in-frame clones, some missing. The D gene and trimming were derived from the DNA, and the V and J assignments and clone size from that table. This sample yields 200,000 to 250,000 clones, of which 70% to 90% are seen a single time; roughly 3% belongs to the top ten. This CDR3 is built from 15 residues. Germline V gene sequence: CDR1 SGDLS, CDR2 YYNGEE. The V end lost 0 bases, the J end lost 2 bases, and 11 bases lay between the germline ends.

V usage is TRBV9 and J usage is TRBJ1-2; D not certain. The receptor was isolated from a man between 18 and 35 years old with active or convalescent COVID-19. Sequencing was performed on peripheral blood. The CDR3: CASSVGLAGNYGYTF. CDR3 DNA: TGTGCCAGCAGCGTAGGCCTGGCAGGCAACTATGGCTACACCTTC.